This T cell receptor beta chain was identified during a study of T cells in Graves' hyperthyroidism and ophthalmopathy. The V end was cut by 5 bases, the J end by 0 bases, with 14 bases between. The V gene's germline CDR1 is DFQATT and CDR2 SNEGSKA (reference sequence). The CDR3 spans 15 residues. In the case of this clonotype: A read error may explain this, as a much larger clone is one base away.

TCR beta CDR3 regions were amplified from RNA transcripts. Primed by the HTBI set, a first-round RT-PCR was run on the TCR CDR3. TCRdb analysed the multiplex PCR reads with MiXCR anew, one entry per CDR3 protein. The repertoire holds 210,000 or so distinct CDR3 sequences, with 17% as singletons. The clonotype originates from a man aged 45 to 65 with Graves' hyperthyroidism. The specimen was blood. V gene TRBV20-1 combines with J gene TRBJ1-3; unclear D gene. This CDR3 is CSAGVRYPSGNTIYF. The CDR3 DNA reads TGCAGTGCTGGAGTACGGTACCCCTCTGGAAACACCATATATTTT.